This record looks at one TCR beta chain sequence and its context. These data come from a study of spatial heterogeneity in lung cancer. The overall study: Those follow-up PBMC samples that were available underwent sequencing, at a median interval of around 23 months following resection.

Using its own MiXCR run on the 5' RACE reads, TCRdb lists one record per CDR3 protein. This sample has tens of thousands of distinct CDR3 sequences, with 8% to 10% found just once. V lost 5 bases to trimming and J lost 4 bases; unmatched junction nucleotides: 11. Germline lookup yields CDR1 SGHKS and CDR2 YYEKEE (reference sequence). The CDR3 runs to 16 residues. Time point meaning: blood at routine non-recurrence follow-up after resection. The material was PBMCs, obtained at follow-up. This rearrangement joins TRBV5-5 to TRBJ2-3; 9 nucleotides agree with TRBD2. This clonotype originated in a male donor with early-stage non-small cell lung cancer. CDR3 amino acids: CASSPAAGGPADTQYF. The CDR3 coding sequence is TGTGCCAGCAGTCCTGCGGCGGGGGGGCCCGCAGATACGCAGTATTTT. Full variable domain (outside the CDR3, taken from reference TRBV5-5 and TRBJ2-3): DAGVTQSPTHLIKTRGQQVTLRCSPISGHKSVSWYQQVLGQGPQFIFQYYEKEERGRGNFPDRFSARQFPNYSSELNVNALLLGDSALYLCASSPAAGGPADTQYFGPGTRLTVL.